This T cell receptor beta chain was recorded in a study of beta chain features in type 1 diabetes. Study conclusions and caveats: There was a moderate but significant shortening of TCRB CDR3s in all four CD4+ subsets of Type 1 diabetes patients.

About this clone: The antigen is unknown.

The investigators reverse transcribed all of the isolated RNA, so they sequenced expressed TCRB transcripts. Here immunoSEQ multiplex PCR was the method, and the copy in TCRdb shows in-frame clones only, minus some. Of around 300,000 clones detected, 15% appear once; the ten largest clones hold roughly 0.015%. The CDR3 spans 14 residues. Germline V gene sequence: CDR1 KGHSH, CDR2 LQKENI. J lost 0 bases, V lost 4 bases, and 2 bases had no gene match. The receptor was derived from a man between 18 and 35 years old with type 1 diabetes. The chain has TRBV18 and TRBJ1-1, with 7 positions matching TRBD1. The sequenced sample was naive CD4+ T cells from blood. CDR3 residues: CASSQGQLNTEAFF. The CDR3 nucleotides read TGTGCCAGCTCACAGGGACAGTTGAACACTGAAGCTTTCTTT.